The entry below gives a single T cell receptor beta chain sequence along with its context. The antigen is unknown. This specimen belongs to a study of cytomegalovirus exposure and HLA in healthy donors. Study-wide results and caveats: A list of 150 to 200 TCR beta chains associated with cytomegalovirus was given. Among the CMV-associated chains, a few were confirmed in vitro as specific for CMV antigens.

The J segment lost 2 bases and the V segment lost 3 bases, leaving 3 bases of the junction unmatched. Looked up from germline, CDR1 is SGHRS and CDR2 is YFSETQ. This CDR3 comprises 14 residues. The protocol was immunoSEQ multiplex PCR, while the TCRdb copy is restricted to in-frame clones and leaves out a portion. The sample shows more than 140,000 clones, about 89% of them seen only once. The V gene is TRBV5-1, the J gene TRBJ1-2; 8 nucleotides align to TRBD1. The source is a young woman in good health and CMV-seropositive. The material sequenced was PBMCs. The CDR3, as DNA: TGCGCCAGCAGCTCAGGGGGCGGAAACTATGGCTACACCTTC. Its translation is CASSSGGGNYGYTF.